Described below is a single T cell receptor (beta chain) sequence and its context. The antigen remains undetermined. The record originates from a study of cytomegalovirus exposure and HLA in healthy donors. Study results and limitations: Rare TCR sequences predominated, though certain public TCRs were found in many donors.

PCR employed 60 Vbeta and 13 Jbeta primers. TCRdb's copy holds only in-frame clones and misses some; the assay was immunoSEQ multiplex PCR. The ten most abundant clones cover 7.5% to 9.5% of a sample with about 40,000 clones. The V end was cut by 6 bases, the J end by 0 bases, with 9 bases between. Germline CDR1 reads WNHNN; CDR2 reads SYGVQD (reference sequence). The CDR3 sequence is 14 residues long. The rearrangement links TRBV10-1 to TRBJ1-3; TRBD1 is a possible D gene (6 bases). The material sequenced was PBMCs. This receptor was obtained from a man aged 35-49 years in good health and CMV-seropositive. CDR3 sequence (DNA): TGCGCCAGCAGCCAGGGGAGCTCTGGAAACACCATATATTTT. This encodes CASSQGSSGNTIYF.